Presented here are 24 T cell receptor beta chains from one specimen sequenced in a study of cytomegalovirus exposure and HLA in healthy donors. Both 60 Vbeta primers and 13 Jbeta primers went into the PCR. The protocol was immunoSEQ multiplex PCR, while the TCRdb copy is restricted to in-frame clones and leaves out a portion. Its clone listing holds roughly 150,000 clones. Sequencing used PBMCs. These receptors all stem from a woman in her fifties or sixties in good health and CMV-seronegative.

The V and J genes are TRBV5-1 and TRBJ2-7; the D gene is possibly TRBD1 (5 bases). The CDR3 has 14 residues. The germline V gene has CDR1 SGHRS and CDR2 YFSETQ. Trimming cost V 4 bases and J 3 bases, with 14 bases left between them. The CDR3 bases are TGCGCCAGCAGCAGGTTGACAGACAACTACGAGCAGTACTTC. The encoded protein is CASSRLTDNYEQYF.

The chain combines TRBV4-1 with TRBJ1-1; D not resolved. The germline gives CDR1 MGHRA, CDR2 YSYEKL. The CDR3 sequence is 13 residues long. Trimming took 2 bases from V and 4 from J, leaving 8 bases between them. The CDR3 spells CASSQPRSTEAFF. DNA for the CDR3: TGCGCCAGCAGCCAACCACGTAGCACTGAAGCTTTCTTT.

This CDR3 is CASSLAFGELFF. DNA for the CDR3: TGTGCCAGCAGCTTAGCCTTCGGGGAGCTGTTTTTT. The chain links TRBV11-3 to TRBJ2-2, with no clear D. From germline, CDR1 is SGHNT and CDR2 YENEEA. V lost 1 base and J 7 bases, leaving 4 bases between the germline ends. The CDR3 extends over 12 amino acids.

The chain has TRBV6-6 and TRBJ1-2; 10 nucleotides line up with TRBD1. The V and J ends lost 4 bases and 4 bases, in that order; junction bases with no gene match: 6. The germline gives CDR1 MNHNY, CDR2 SVGAGI (reference sequence). The CDR3 is made up of 15 amino acids. The CDR3 DNA reads TGTGCCAGCAGTTGGGGACAGGGGCAGGCCTATGGCTACACCTTC. Translating gives CASSWGQGQAYGYTF.

The chain has TRBV27 and TRBJ2-1, with D maybe TRBD2 (6 bases). This CDR3 has 15 residues. Germline V gene data show CDR1 as MNHEY and CDR2 as SMNVEV (reference sequence). The ends were cut back, 6 bases at V and 2 bases at J, with 14 bases in the middle. CDR3 bases: TGTGCCAGCAGCGTTAGCGGAAACGCCTACAATGAGCAGTTCTTC. It encodes CASSVSGNAYNEQFF.

A remark on this clone: The conserved closing phenylalanine or tryptophan is absent in this CDR3, likely reflecting a read error. Because the CDR3's place on the DNA is in doubt, the DNA is left out and the CDR3 is given as listed by TCRdb. The chain carries TRBV11-2 and TRBJ1-1; the table gives TRBD1 as D, unverified against the DNA. CDR1 SGHAT and CDR2 FQNNGV come from the germline V gene. The CDR3 has 11 amino acids, counting both end residues. CDR3 amino acids: CASSSGQGNEI.

The CDR3 sequence: CASTLRDRGSLAFF. The CDR3, as DNA: TGTGCCAGCACCCTGCGGGACAGGGGGTCCCTCGCTTTCTTT. This chain joins TRBV28 and TRBJ1-1; 11 bases agree with TRBD1. The CDR3 is made up of 14 amino acids. V gave up 7 bases and J gave up 11 bases; unmatched junction bases: 12. The germline CDR1 and CDR2 sequences are MDHEN and SYDVKM.

This sequence joins TRBV15 and TRBJ2-3; D not certain. Per the germline V gene, CDR1 is LNHNV and CDR2 is YYDKDF (reference sequence). V lost 4 bases and J 0 bases, leaving 11 bases between the germline ends. CDR3 length: 15 amino acids. CDR3 sequence: CATSITESSTDTQYF. CDR3 DNA sequence: TGTGCCACCAGCATTACGGAGTCAAGCACAGATACGCAGTATTTT. The full variable domain, completed using reference TRBV15 and TRBJ2-3, is DAMVIQNPRYQVTQFGKPVTLSCSQTLNHNVMYWYQQKSSQAPKLLFHYYDKDFNNEADTPDNFQSRRPNTSFCFLDIRSPGLGDTAMYLCATSITESSTDTQYFGPGTRLTVL.

The CDR3 loop reads CASSPSATYEQYF. DNA of the CDR3: TGTGCCAGCAGCCCTTCCGCGACCTACGAGCAGTACTTC. V is TRBV27 and J is TRBJ2-7; D is ambiguous. CDR3 length: 13 amino acids. Trimming removed 6 bases at V and 2 bases at J, with 11 bases between. From germline, CDR1 is MNHEY and CDR2 SMNVEV (reference sequence).

This sequence joins TRBV5-6 and TRBJ2-3, with a tentative D call TRBD2 (5 bases). Germline V CDR1 and CDR2: SGHDT, YYEEEE. CDR3 length equals 12 residues. Trimming cost V 5 bases and J 9 bases, with 13 bases left between them. This CDR3 is CASRRTEGTQYF. CDR3 nucleotide sequence: TGTGCCAGCAGGAGGACTGAAGGGACGCAGTATTTT. The variable domain in full, with the rest retrieved from reference TRBV5-6 and TRBJ2-3, is DAGVTQSPTHLIKTRGQQVTLRCSPKSGHDTVSWYQQALGQGPQFIFQYYEEEERQRGNFPDRFSGHQFPNYSSELNVNALLLGDSALYLCASRRTEGTQYFGPGTRLTVL.

The J gene is TRBJ1-2, the V gene TRBV7-2, with TRBD1 matching over 7 bases. This CDR3 is built from 13 residues. The ends lost 5 bases at V and 4 bases at J; junction bases unmatched: 4. CDR1 and CDR2 from the germline V gene are SGHTA and FQGNSA. CDR3 nucleotides: TGTGCCAGCAGCCAGGGACAGTCCTATGGCTACACCTTC. Translation gives CASSQGQSYGYTF. Variable domain in full (rest from reference TRBV7-2 and TRBJ1-2): GAGVSQSPSNKVTEKGKDVELRCDPISGHTALYWYRQSLGQGLEFLIYFQGNSAPDKSGLPSDRFSAERTGGSVSTLTIQRTQQEDSAVYLCASSQGQSYGYTFGSGTRLTVV.

J is TRBJ2-2 and V is TRBV28, with 13 bases matching TRBD2. Germline V lookup: CDR1 MDHEN, CDR2 SYDVKM. Losses at the gene ends were 6 bases for V and 6 bases for J; bases not matched to a gene: 10. The CDR3 loop spans 17 amino acids. The CDR3 DNA reads TGTGCCAGCAGCATAACTAGCGGGAGGGTGAGGGCCGGGGAGCTGTTTTTT. It encodes CASSITSGRVRAGELFF.

The gene calls are TRBV5-6 and TRBJ1-2; D may be TRBD1 (6 bases). The germline V and J ends were trimmed by 4 bases and 7 bases, with 14 bases remaining between them. The CDR3 is 13 amino acids. Germline V gene sequence: CDR1 SGHDT, CDR2 YYEEEE. The chain's CDR3 is CASSLQGSGGYTF. CDR3 DNA: TGTGCCAGCAGCCTACAGGGTTCAGGTGGCTACACCTTC. Based on the CDR3 plus reference TRBV5-6 and TRBJ1-2, the full variable domain is DAGVTQSPTHLIKTRGQQVTLRCSPKSGHDTVSWYQQALGQGPQFIFQYYEEEERQRGNFPDRFSGHQFPNYSSELNVNALLLGDSALYLCASSLQGSGGYTFGSGTRLTVV.

This rearrangement joins TRBV5-1 to TRBJ2-5, with 11 nucleotides matching TRBD2. The tail of the sequence fits TRBJ2-7 better, so the J call may be wrong. The CDR3 spans 13 residues. Per the germline V gene, CDR1 is SGHRS and CDR2 is YFSETQ. CDR3 region: CASQGLAVYEQYF. The CDR3 coding sequence is TGCGCCAGCCAGGGACTAGCGGTCTACGAGCAGTACTTC.

The chain links TRBV7-2 to TRBJ2-1; 11 nucleotides match TRBD2. The germline CDR1 and CDR2 sequences are SGHTA and FQGNSA. Trimming cost V 5 bases and J 1 base; bases outside gene matches: 4. This CDR3 is built from 16 residues. The CDR3 loop is CASSPIAGGSYNEQFF. In nucleotides, the CDR3 is TGTGCCAGCAGCCCTATAGCGGGAGGGTCCTACAATGAGCAGTTCTTC.

The chain employs TRBV9 and TRBJ2-5, with D possibly TRBD1 on 6 matching bases. CDR1 and CDR2 (germline): SGDLS, YYNGEE. The CDR3 spans 13 residues. Trimming removed 4 bases at V and 11 bases at J, with 18 bases between. The CDR3 here is CASSLNRDGEQYF. The CDR3 DNA follows: TGTGCCAGCAGCCTTAACAGGGATGGGGAGCAGTACTTC.

The gene calls are TRBV6-5 and TRBJ2-1, with TRBD2 matching over 9 bases. Germline trimming cut 6 bases from V and 4 bases from J; bases unmatched to any gene: 7. The CDR3 is 15 residues long. Germline assignment: CDR1 MNHEY and CDR2 SVGAGI. For the CDR3, the DNA is TGTGCCAGCAGCCGACTAGCGGACCTATACAATGAGCAGTTCTTC. Translated: CASSRLADLYNEQFF.

V usage is TRBV7-2 and J usage is TRBJ1-1; D is ambiguous. CDR3 length equals 14 residues. V gave up 4 bases and J gave up 3 bases, with 12 bases separating them. Germline CDR1 SGHTA, CDR2 FQGNSA. The chain's CDR3 is CASSSYGEDTEAFF. The CDR3 bases are TGTGCCAGCAGCTCCTATGGTGAGGACACTGAAGCTTTCTTT.

The CDR3 protein is CASSLPRGFSPLHF. CDR3 DNA: TGTGCCAGCAGTTTACCCCGAGGGTTTTCACCCCTCCACTTT. The V and J genes are TRBV28 and TRBJ1-6; D gene ambiguous. Germline CDR1 and CDR2: MDHEN and SYDVKM. CDR3 length: 14 amino acids. The V and J ends lost 2 bases and 9 bases respectively, with 11 bases between them.

The chain combines TRBV25-1 with TRBJ2-7; possible D gene TRBD1, 5 bases. Germline values: CDR1 MGHDK, CDR2 SYGVNS. The CDR3 is made up of 13 amino acids. Trimming took 3 bases from V and 4 from J, leaving 10 bases between them. CDR3 DNA: TGTGCCAGCAGTGATGCCAGGGTTTACGAGCAGTACTTC. It yields the protein CASSDARVYEQYF.

V and J are TRBV18 and TRBJ2-1; the D gene is possibly TRBD2 (6 bases). Germline CDR1 reads KGHSH; CDR2 reads LQKENI. The CDR3 contains 16 residues. The V and J ends lost 0 bases and 4 bases respectively, with 13 bases between them. For the CDR3, the DNA is TGTGCCAGCTCACCACCCGGAGGGGTGAGATACAATGAGCAGTTCTTC. Translation gives CASSPPGGVRYNEQFF.

This CDR3 reads CASSLGIGEVYGYTF. DNA of the CDR3: TGTGCCAGCAGCTTAGGAATTGGGGAGGTATATGGCTACACCTTC. The gene calls are TRBV7-8 and TRBJ1-2; D is undetermined. The length of the CDR3 is 15 residues. The germline V gene has CDR1 SGHVS and CDR2 FQNEAQ. Trimming took off 1 base at V and 5 bases at J, with 14 bases between the two ends.

V is TRBV18 and J is TRBJ2-7; 9 bases match TRBD2. The CDR3 covers 15 residues. Germline V CDR1 and CDR2: KGHSH, LQKENI. V was pared by 6 bases and J by 4 bases, with 10 bases of the junction left unmatched. The CDR3 DNA is TGTGCCAGCTCCGTCGGTAGCGGGAGACTGTACGAGCAGTACTTC. Amino acids: CASSVGSGRLYEQYF. Full variable domain (outside the CDR3, taken from reference TRBV18 and TRBJ2-7): NAGVMQNPRHLVRRRGQEARLRCSPMKGHSHVYWYRQLPEEGLKFMVYLQKENIIDESGMPKERFSAEFPKEGPSILRIQQVVRGDSAAYFCASSVGSGRLYEQYFGPGTRLTVT.

V usage is TRBV5-1 and J usage is TRBJ1-2, with 10 bases fitting TRBD1. Germline CDR1 and CDR2: SGHRS and YFSETQ. The CDR3 extends over 15 amino acids. V was pared by 2 bases and J by 6 bases, with 7 bases of the junction left unmatched. CDR3 in amino acids: CASSFPGQGINGYTF. The CDR3 DNA sequence: TGCGCCAGCAGCTTCCCGGGACAGGGGATCAATGGCTACACCTTC.